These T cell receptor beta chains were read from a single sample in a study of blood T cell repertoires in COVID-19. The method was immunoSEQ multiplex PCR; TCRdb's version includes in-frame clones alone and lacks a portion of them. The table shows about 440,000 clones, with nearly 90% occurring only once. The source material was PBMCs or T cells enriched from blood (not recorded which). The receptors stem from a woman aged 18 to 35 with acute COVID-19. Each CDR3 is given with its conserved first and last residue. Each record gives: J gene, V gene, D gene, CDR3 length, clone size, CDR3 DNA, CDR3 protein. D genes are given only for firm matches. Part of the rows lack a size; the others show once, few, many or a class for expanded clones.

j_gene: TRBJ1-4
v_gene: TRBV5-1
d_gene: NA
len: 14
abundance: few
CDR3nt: TGCGCCAGCGCAACAGGAATATCTAATGAAAAACTGTTTTTT
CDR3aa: CASATGISNEKLFF

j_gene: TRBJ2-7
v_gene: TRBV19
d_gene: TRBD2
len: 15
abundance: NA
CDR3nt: TGTGCCAGTAGGGGACTAGCGGGAGAATTTGGCGAGCAGTACTTC
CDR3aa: CASRGLAGEFGEQYF

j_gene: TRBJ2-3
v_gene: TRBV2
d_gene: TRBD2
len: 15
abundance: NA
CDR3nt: TGTGCCAGCAGTGAACAAACTAGCGGCACAGATACGCAGTATTTT
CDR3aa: CASSEQTSGTDTQYF

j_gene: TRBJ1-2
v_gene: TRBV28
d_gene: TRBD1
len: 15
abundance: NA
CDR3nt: TGTGCCAGCAGTTTCCCGACAGGGGCAAACTATGGCTACACCTTC
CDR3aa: CASSFPTGANYGYTF

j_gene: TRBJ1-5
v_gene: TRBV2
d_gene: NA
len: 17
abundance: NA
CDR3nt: TGTGCCAGCAGTGCTCACCTAGAGGGATATAGCAATCAGCCCCAGCATTTT
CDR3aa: CASSAHLEGYSNQPQHF

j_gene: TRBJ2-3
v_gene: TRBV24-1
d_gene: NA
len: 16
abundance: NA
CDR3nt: TGTGCCACCAGTGTGGGGCCAGAAACTAGCACAGATACGCAGTATTTT
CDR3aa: CATSVGPETSTDTQYF

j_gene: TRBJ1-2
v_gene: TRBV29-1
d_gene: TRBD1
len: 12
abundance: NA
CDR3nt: TGCAGCGTTTCGTTAACAGGGGATGGCTACACCTTC
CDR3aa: CSVSLTGDGYTF

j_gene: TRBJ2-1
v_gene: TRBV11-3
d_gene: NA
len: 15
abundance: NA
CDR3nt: TGTGCCAGCAGCTTAGGACTAACGCGTGGCAATGAGCAGTTCTTC
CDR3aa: CASSLGLTRGNEQFF

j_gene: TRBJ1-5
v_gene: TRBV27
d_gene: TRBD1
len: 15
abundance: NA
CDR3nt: TGTGCCAGCAGTGTAGGGACAGGGGATTATCAGCCCCAGCATTTT
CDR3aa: CASSVGTGDYQPQHF

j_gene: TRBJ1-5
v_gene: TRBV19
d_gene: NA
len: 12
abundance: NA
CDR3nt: TGTGCCAGTAGTTTCTTAAATCAGCCCCAGCATTTT
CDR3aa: CASSFLNQPQHF

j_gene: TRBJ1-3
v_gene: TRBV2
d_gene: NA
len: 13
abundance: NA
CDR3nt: TGTGCCAGCAGGGCCTTAGGAGTAAACACCATATATTTT
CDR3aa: CASRALGVNTIYF

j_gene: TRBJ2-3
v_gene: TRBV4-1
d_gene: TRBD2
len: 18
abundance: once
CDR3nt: TGCGCCAGCAGCCAAGATCCCGGGGTATGGGGACTAGTTTCTACGCAGTATTTT
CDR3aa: CASSQDPGVWGLVSTQYF

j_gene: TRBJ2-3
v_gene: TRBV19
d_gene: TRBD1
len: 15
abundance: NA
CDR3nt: TGTGCCAGTAGTATCTCGGGACAGGGCACAGATACGCAGTATTTT
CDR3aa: CASSISGQGTDTQYF

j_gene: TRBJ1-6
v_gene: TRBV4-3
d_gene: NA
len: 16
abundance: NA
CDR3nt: TGCGCCAGCAGCCAAGATCCGGGGAACTATAATTCACCCCTCCACTTT
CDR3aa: CASSQDPGNYNSPLHF

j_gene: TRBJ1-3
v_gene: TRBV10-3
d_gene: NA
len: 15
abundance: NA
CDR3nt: TGTGCCATCAGTGAAGTGGCAAGCTCTGGAAACACCATATATTTT
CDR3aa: CAISEVASSGNTIYF

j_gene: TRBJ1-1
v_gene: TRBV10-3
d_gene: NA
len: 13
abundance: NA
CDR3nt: TGTGCCATCCAGGACAAAATGAACACTGAAGCTTTCTTT
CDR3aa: CAIQDKMNTEAFF

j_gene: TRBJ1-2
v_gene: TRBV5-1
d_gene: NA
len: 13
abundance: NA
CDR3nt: TGCGCCAGCAGCTTGGCAGGGGATAGTGGCTACACCTTC
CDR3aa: CASSLAGDSGYTF